This T cell receptor (beta chain) originates from a study of T cell responses to AZD1222 COVID-19 vaccine. A remark on this clone: Antigen specificity is unknown.

The study's findings and limits: In a largely white British group with more females than males, clonal diversity was possibly underestimated. Repertoire samples came only from after the peak T cell response.

Assay used: immunoSEQ multiplex PCR; TCRdb lists only in-frame clones, some missing. Here the sample spans approximately 81,000 clones, 83% being singletons. This clonotype originated in an adult who received the AZD1222 COVID-19 vaccine. Material: peripheral blood, obtained 28 days after the second AZD1222 dose.

The CDR3 nucleotides read TGCAGTGCTAGTTCGGGGGGCAACTATAATTCACCCCTCCACTTT. It encodes CSASSGGNYNSPLHF. This rearrangement joins TRBV20-1 to TRBJ1-6, with a weak D call TRBD1 (6 bases). This CDR3 has 15 residues. The ends were cut back, 3 bases at V and 3 bases at J, with 12 bases in the middle. Germline CDR1 DFQATT, CDR2 SNEGSKA (reference sequence).